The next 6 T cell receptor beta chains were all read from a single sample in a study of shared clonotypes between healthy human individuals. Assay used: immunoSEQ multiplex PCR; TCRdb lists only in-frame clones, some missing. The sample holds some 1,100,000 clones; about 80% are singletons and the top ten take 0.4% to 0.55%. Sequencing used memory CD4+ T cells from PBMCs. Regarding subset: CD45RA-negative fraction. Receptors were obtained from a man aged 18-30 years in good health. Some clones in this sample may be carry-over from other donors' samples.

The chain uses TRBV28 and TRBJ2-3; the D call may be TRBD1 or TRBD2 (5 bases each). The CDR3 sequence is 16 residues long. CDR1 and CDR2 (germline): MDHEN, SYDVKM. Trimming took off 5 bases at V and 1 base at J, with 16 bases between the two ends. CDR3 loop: CASSGHRDGGTDTQYF. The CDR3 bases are TGTGCCAGCAGTGGCCACCGGGACGGTGGCACAGATACGCAGTATTTT.

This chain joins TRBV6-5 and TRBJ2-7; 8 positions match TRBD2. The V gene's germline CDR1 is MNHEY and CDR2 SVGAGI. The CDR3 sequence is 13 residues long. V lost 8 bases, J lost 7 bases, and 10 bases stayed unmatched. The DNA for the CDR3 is TGTGCCAGCGGCAGGCGGGAGGTCCGGGAGCAGTACTTC. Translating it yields CASGRREVREQYF.

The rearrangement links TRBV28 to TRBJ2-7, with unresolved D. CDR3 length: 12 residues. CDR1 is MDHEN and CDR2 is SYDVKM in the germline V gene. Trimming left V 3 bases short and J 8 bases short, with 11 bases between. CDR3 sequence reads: CASSFVTGKQYF. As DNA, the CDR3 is TGTGCCAGCAGTTTCGTCACTGGAAAGCAGTACTTC.

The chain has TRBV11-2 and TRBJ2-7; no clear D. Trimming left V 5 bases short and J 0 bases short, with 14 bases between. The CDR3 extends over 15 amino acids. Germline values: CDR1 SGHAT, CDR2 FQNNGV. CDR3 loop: CASSTYVGGSYEQYF. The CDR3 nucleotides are TGTGCCAGCAGCACATATGTCGGTGGCTCCTACGAGCAGTACTTC.

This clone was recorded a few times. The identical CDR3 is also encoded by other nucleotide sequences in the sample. In DNA, the CDR3 is TGTGCCAGCAGTGGACAGGGGGCACGGCAGCCCCAGCATTTT. It encodes CASSGQGARQPQHF. V gene TRBV2 combines with J gene TRBJ1-5; 10 bases are shared with TRBD1. The CDR3 is 14 residues long. The germline CDR1 and CDR2 sequences are SNHLY and FYNNEI. V shed 4 bases, J shed 7 bases, and the junction held 4 bases outside the gene matches.

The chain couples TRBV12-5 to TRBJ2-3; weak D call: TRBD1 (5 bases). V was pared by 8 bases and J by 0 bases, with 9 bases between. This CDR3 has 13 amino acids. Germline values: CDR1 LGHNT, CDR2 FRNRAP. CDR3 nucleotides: TGTGCTAGTCGACAGAGTAGCACAGATACGCAGTATTTT. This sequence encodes CASRQSSTDTQYF.